This TCR beta chain emerged from a study of T cell responses to AZD1222 COVID-19 vaccine. Study outcomes and limitations: In the spike-specific TCR repertoire, nearly half reportedly target unmutated variant regions. Among vaccine-associated CD4 TCRs, coverage spanned spike, with dominance at 160-218 and 743-854.

TCRdb's copy holds only in-frame clones and misses some; the assay was immunoSEQ multiplex PCR. This sample has 180,000 or so clones, with around 90% found just once. This CDR3 has 12 amino acids. The germline gives CDR1 SGHNT, CDR2 YYREEE (reference sequence). V dropped 4 bases and J dropped 10 bases, with 12 bases sitting between them. Remarks on this clone: Its antigen is unknown.

The sequence derives from an adult who received the MenACWY meningococcal vaccine as a control. Sample: peripheral blood, taken 28 days after the second dose of the MenACWY control vaccine. V is TRBV5-4 and J is TRBJ2-1; D is possibly TRBD2 (5 bases). CDR3: CASSLPRREQFF. CDR3 in DNA: TGTGCCAGCAGCCTACCCCGGAGGGAGCAGTTCTTC.